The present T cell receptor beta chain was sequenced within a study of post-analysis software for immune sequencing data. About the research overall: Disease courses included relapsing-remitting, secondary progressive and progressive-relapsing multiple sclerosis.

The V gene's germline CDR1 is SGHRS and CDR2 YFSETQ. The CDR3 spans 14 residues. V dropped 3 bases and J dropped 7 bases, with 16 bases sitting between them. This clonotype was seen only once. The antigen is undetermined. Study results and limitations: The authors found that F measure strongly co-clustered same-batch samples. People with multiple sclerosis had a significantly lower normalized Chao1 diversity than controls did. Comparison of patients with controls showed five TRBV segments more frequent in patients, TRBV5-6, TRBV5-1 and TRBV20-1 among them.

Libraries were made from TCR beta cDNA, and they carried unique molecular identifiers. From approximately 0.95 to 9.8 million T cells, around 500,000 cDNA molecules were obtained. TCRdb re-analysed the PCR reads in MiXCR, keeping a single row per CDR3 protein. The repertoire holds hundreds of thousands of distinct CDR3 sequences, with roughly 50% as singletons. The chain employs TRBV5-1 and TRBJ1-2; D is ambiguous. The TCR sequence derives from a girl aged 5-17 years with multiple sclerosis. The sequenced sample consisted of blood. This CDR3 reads CASSSDGQAIGYTF. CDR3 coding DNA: TGCGCCAGCAGCTCGGACGGGCAAGCTATTGGCTACACCTTC.